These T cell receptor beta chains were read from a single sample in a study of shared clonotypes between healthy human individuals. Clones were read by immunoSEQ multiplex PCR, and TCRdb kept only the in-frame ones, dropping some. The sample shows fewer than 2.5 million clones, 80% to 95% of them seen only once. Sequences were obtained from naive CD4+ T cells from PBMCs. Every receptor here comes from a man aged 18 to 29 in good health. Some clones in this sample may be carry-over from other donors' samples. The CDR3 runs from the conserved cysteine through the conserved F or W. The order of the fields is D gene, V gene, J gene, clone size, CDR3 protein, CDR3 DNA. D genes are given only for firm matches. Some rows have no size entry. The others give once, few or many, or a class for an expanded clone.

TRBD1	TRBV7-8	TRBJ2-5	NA	CASSLATGQNF	TGTGCCAGCAGCTTAGCGACGGGACAGAACTTC
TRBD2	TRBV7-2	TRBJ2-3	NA	CASSLGLAATDTQYF	TGTGCCAGCAGCTTAGGACTAGCGGCCACAGATACGCAGTATTTT
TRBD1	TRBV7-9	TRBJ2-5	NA	CASSLAPGQGAETQYF	TGTGCCAGCAGCTTAGCGCCAGGACAGGGAGCAGAGACCCAGTACTTC
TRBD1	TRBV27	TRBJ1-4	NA	CASSLMGQGGEKLFF	TGTGCCAGCAGTTTAATGGGACAGGGTGGGGAAAAACTGTTTTTT
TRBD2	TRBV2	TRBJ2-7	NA	CASSLQLAGLSYEQYF	TGTGCCAGCAGTCTACAACTAGCGGGTCTCTCCTACGAGCAGTACTTC
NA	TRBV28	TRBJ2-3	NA	CASSQAADTQYF	TGTGCCAGCAGCCAAGCGGCGGATACGCAGTATTTT
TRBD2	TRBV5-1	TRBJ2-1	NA	CASSTLRAGGTNEQFF	TGCGCCAGCAGCACCCTCCGGGCGGGAGGCACAAATGAGCAGTTCTTC
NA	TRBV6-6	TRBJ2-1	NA	CASSPGQHYNEQFF	TGTGCCAGCAGTCCGGGACAACACTACAATGAGCAGTTCTTC
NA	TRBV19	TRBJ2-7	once	CASSQTSTLRPEQYF	TGTGCCAGTAGTCAGACGTCAACCCTTCGCCCCGAGCAGTACTTC
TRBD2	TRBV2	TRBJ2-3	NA	CASSDVSGRARGDTQYF	TGTGCCAGCAGTGATGTAAGCGGGAGGGCCAGAGGGGATACGCAGTATTTT
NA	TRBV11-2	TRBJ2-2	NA	CASSFFRDTGELFF	TGTGCCAGCAGCTTTTTTCGGGACACCGGGGAGCTGTTTTTT
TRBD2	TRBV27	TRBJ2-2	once	CASSSSSGRANTGELFF	TGTGCCAGCAGTTCGTCGAGCGGGAGGGCCAACACCGGGGAGCTGTTTTTT
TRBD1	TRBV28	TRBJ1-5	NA	CASSPSGGQLNQPQHF	TGTGCCAGCAGCCCGAGCGGGGGACAGCTCAATCAGCCCCAGCATTTT
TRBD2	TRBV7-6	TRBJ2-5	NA	CASSNRGLAGVPETQYF	TGTGCCAGCAGCAACCGCGGACTAGCGGGAGTCCCAGAGACCCAGTACTTC
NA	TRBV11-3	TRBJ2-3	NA	CASSLGGGHTDTQYF	TGTGCCAGCAGCTTAGGGGGCGGACACACAGATACGCAGTATTTT
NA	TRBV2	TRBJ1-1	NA	CASRPIRGDLTEAFF	TGTGCCAGCAGGCCGATTCGAGGGGACCTCACTGAAGCTTTCTTT
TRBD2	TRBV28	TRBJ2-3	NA	CASSPKAGVSTDTQYF	TGTGCCAGCAGCCCCAAAGCGGGAGTGAGCACAGATACGCAGTATTTT
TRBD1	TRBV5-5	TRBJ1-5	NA	CASSLQGVGSNQPQHF	TGTGCCAGCAGCCTACAGGGGGTTGGTAGCAATCAGCCCCAGCATTTT
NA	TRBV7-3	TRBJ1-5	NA	CASSARDPCNQPQHF	TGTGCCAGCAGCGCCCGGGACCCGTGCAATCAGCCCCAGCATTTT
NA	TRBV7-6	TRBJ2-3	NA	CASSWAGRRTTDTQYF	TGTGCCAGCAGCTGGGCAGGGAGGAGGACTACAGATACGCAGTATTTT
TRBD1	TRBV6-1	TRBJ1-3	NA	CASSGQGSTGNTIYF	TGTGCCAGCAGTGGACAGGGTTCTACTGGAAACACCATATATTTT
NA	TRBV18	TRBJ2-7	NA	CASSQDSYEQYF	TGTGCCAGCTCACAGGACAGCTACGAGCAGTACTTC
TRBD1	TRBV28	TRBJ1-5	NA	CASQMRQGYSNQPQHF	TGTGCCAGCCAAATGCGACAGGGTTATAGCAATCAGCCCCAGCATTTT
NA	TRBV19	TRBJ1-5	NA	CASRWTVVSNQPQHF	TGTGCCAGTAGATGGACAGTAGTAAGCAATCAGCCCCAGCATTTT
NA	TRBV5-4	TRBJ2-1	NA	CASSLGVYEQFF	TGTGCCAGCAGCCTAGGGGTTTATGAGCAGTTCTTC
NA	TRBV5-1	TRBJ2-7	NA	CASRFGGGTIYEQYF	TGCGCCAGCAGGTTCGGGGGAGGGACAATCTACGAGCAGTACTTC
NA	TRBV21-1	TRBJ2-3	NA	CASSKADGGSSTDTQYF	TGTGCCAGCAGCAAAGCGGATGGCGGGTCTAGCACAGATACGCAGTATTTT
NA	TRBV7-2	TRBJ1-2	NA	CASSLGWRGYTF	TGTGCCAGCAGCCTGGGGTGGAGGGGCTACACCTTC
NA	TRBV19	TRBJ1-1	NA	CASSIGRAGTNEAFF	TGTGCCAGTAGTATAGGAAGGGCAGGGACCAATGAAGCTTTCTTT
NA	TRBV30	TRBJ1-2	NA	CAWKGTSRWGGYTF	TGTGCCTGGAAGGGGACTTCAAGGTGGGGTGGCTACACCTTC
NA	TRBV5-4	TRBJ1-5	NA	CASSLEPNQPQHF	TGTGCCAGCAGCTTGGAACCCAATCAGCCCCAGCATTTT
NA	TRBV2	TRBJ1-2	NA	CATKQGALTSWGYTF	TGTGCCACCAAACAAGGGGCACTAACCTCGTGGGGCTACACCTTC
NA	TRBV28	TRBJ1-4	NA	CASSKLARGLFF	TGTGCCAGCAGCAAACTAGCCCGGGGACTGTTTTTT
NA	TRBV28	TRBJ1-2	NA	CASSPRGAPFYGYTF	TGTGCCAGCAGTCCCCGGGGGGCACCATTCTATGGCTACACCTTC
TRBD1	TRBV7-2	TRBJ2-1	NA	CASSLDRGYNNEQFF	TGTGCCAGCAGCCTCGACAGGGGGTACAACAATGAGCAGTTCTTC
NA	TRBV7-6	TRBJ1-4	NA	CASSSGTALNEKLFF	TGTGCCAGCAGCTCCGGGACCGCCTTAAATGAAAAACTGTTTTTT
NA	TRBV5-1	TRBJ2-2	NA	CASSPKTDNTGELFF	TGCGCCAGCAGCCCGAAGACGGATAACACCGGGGAGCTGTTTTTT
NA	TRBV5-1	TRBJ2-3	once	CASRSILATDTQYF	TGCGCCAGCAGATCGATCTTAGCGACAGATACGCAGTATTTT
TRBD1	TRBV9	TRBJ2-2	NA	CASSVVSTGGNTGELFF	TGTGCCAGCAGCGTAGTCAGTACAGGGGGTAACACCGGGGAGCTGTTTTTT
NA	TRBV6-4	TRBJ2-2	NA	CASRANTGELFF	TGTGCCAGCAGAGCGAACACCGGGGAGCTGTTTTTT
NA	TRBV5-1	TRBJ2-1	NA	CASSLGSTDNEQFF	TGCGCCAGCAGCTTGGGGAGTACGGACAATGAGCAGTTCTTC
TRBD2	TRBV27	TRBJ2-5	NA	CASSPLAGGPPESETQYF	TGTGCCAGCAGTCCATTAGCGGGAGGGCCCCCGGAGTCAGAGACCCAGTACTTC
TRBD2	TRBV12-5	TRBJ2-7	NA	CASGLAASGRAEAYEQYF	TGTGCTAGTGGTTTGGCGGCTAGCGGGAGGGCCGAGGCCTACGAGCAGTACTTC
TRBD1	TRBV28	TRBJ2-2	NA	CASSYGQGGELFF	TGTGCCAGCAGTTACGGACAGGGCGGGGAGCTGTTTTTT
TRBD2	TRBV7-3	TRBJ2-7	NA	CASSPSGRPYEQYF	TGTGCCAGCAGCCCTAGCGGGAGGCCCTACGAGCAGTACTTC
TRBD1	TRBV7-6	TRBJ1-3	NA	CASSFNRDRTSGNTIYF	TGTGCCAGCAGCTTTAATCGGGACAGGACCTCTGGAAACACCATATATTTT
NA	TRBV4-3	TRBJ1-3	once	CASSQDYSGNTIYF	TGCGCCAGCAGCCAAGATTACTCTGGAAACACCATATATTTT
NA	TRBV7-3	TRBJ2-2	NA	CASSSRPDTGELFF	TGTGCCAGCAGCTCGCGGCCCGACACCGGGGAGCTGTTTTTT
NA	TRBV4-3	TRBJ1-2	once	CASSQRRHGMSLFYGYTF	TGCGCCAGCAGCCAAAGAAGACACGGGATGTCCTTGTTCTATGGCTACACCTTC
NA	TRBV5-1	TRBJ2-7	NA	CASSRGGSYEQYF	TGCGCCAGCAGTCGGGGAGGCAGCTACGAGCAGTACTTC
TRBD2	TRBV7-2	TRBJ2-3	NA	CASSFGGSGRVRDTQYF	TGTGCCAGCAGCTTTGGGGGAAGCGGGAGGGTCAGGGATACGCAGTATTTT
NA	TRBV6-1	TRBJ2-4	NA	CASSASGVKNIQYF	TGTGCCAGCAGTGCGTCAGGGGTGAAAAACATTCAGTACTTC
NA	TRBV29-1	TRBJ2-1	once	CSVVGLQGSYNEQFF	TGCAGCGTCGTCGGCCTGCAGGGCTCCTACAATGAGCAGTTCTTC
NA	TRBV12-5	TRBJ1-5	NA	CASAWGRGQPQHF	TGTGCTAGTGCTTGGGGCCGAGGTCAGCCCCAGCATTTT
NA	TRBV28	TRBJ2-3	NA	CASSSVERADLRDTQYF	TGTGCCAGCAGTTCCGTCGAGCGGGCCGACTTACGAGATACGCAGTATTTT
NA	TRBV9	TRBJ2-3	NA	CASSANQGRSDTQYF	TGTGCCAGCAGCGCGAATCAGGGGAGGTCAGATACGCAGTATTTT
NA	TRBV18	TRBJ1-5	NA	CASSPPIGSNQPQHF	TGTGCCAGCTCACCACCGATCGGTAGCAATCAGCCCCAGCATTTT